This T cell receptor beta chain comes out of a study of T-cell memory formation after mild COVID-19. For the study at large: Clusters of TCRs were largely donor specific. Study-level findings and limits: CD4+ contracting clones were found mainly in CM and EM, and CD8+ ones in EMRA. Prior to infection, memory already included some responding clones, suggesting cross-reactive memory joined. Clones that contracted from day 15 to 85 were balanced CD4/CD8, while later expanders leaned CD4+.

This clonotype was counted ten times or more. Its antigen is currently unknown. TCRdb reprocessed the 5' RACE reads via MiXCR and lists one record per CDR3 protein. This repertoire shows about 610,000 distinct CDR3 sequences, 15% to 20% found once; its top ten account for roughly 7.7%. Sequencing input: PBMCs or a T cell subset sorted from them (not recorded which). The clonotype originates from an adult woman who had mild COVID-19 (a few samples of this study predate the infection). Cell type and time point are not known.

CDR3 in DNA: TGTGCCAGCATCATGGGACAGGGGCAGCCCCAGCATTTT. This codes for CASIMGQGQPQHF. This chain links TRBV12-3 or TRBV12-4 with TRBJ1-5, with TRBD1 matching 10 bases. The CDR3 runs to 13 residues. V was clipped by 7 bases and J by 7 bases; unmatched bases: 4.